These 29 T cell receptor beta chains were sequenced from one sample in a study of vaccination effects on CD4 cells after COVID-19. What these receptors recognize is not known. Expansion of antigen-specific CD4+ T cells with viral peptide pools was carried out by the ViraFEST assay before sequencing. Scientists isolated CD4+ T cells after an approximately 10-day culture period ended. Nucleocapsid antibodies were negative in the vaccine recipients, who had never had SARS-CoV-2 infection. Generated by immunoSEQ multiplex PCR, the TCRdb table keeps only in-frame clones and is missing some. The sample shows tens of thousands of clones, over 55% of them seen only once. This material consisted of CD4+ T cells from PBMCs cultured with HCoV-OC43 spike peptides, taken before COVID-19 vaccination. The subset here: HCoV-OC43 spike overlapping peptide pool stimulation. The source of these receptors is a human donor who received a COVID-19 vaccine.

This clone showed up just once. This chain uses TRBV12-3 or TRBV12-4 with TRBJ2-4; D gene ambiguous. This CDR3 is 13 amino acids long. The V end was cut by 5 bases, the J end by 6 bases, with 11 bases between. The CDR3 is CASSGRVLNIQYF. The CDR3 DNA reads TGTGCCAGCAGTGGACGGGTCCTAAACATTCAGTACTTC.

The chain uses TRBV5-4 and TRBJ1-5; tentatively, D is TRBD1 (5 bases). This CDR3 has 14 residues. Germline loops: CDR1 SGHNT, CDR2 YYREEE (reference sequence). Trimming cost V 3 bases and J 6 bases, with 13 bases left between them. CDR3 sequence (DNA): TGTGCCAGCAGCTGGGGCGGGGGGGGTCAGCCCCAGCATTTT. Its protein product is CASSWGGGGQPQHF.

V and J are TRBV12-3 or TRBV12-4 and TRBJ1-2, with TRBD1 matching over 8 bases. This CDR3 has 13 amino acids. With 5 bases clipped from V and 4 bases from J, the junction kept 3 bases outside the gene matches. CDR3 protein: CASSGGQAYGYTF. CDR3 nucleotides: TGTGCCAGCAGTGGGGGACAGGCCTATGGCTACACCTTC.

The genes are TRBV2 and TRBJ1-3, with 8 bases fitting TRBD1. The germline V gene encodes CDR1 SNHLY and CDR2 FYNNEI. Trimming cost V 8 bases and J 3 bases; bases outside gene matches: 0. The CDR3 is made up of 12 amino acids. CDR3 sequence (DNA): TGTGCCAGCGGACAGGGTGGAAACACCATATATTTT. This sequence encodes CASGQGGNTIYF.

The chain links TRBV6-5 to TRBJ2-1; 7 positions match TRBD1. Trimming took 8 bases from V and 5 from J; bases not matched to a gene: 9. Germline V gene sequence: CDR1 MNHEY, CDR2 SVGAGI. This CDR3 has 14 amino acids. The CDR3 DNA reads TGTGCCAGCTCAAGACAGGGAACCCACAATGAGCAGTTCTTC. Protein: CASSRQGTHNEQFF.

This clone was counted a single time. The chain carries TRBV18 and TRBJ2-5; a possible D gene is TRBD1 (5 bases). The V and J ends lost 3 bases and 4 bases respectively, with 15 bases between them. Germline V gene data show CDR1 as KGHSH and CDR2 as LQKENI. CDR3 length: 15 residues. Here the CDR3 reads CASSPQGFGTETQYF. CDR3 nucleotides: TGTGCCAGCTCACCTCAGGGATTTGGTACAGAGACCCAGTACTTC.

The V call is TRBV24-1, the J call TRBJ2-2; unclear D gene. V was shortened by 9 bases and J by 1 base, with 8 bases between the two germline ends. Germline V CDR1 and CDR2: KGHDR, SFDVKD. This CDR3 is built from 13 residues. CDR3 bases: TGTGCCACCGGGTCGCAGAACACCGGGGAGCTGTTTTTT. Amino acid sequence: CATGSQNTGELFF.

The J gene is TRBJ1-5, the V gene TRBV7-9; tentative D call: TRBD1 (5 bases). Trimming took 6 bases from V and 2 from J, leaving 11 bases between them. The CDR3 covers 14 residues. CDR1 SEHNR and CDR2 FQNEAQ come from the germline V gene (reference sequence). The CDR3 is CASRGGTGNQPQHF. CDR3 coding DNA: TGTGCCAGCAGGGGGGGGACTGGCAATCAGCCCCAGCATTTT.

CDR3 sequence: CASSYAYEQYF. CDR3 in DNA: TGTGCCAGCAGCTATGCCTACGAGCAGTACTTC. This sequence joins TRBV3-1 (or the pseudogene TRBV3-2) and TRBJ2-7; D is ambiguous. Germline values: CDR1 LGHDT, CDR2 YNNKEL (reference sequence). The V and J ends lost 5 bases and 2 bases respectively, with 4 bases between them. This CDR3 comprises 11 residues.

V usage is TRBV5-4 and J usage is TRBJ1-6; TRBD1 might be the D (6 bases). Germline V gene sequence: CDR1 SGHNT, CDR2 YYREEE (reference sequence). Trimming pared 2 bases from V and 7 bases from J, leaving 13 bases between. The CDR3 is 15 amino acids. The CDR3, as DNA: TGTGCCAGCAGCTTATCCGGGACAATCAATTCACCCCTCCACTTT. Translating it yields CASSLSGTINSPLHF.

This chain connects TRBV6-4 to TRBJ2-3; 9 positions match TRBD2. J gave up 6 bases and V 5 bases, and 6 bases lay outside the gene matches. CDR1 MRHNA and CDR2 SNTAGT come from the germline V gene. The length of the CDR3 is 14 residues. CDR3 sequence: CASSPGLASDTQYF. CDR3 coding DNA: TGTGCCAGCAGTCCCGGACTAGCGTCGGATACGCAGTATTTT.

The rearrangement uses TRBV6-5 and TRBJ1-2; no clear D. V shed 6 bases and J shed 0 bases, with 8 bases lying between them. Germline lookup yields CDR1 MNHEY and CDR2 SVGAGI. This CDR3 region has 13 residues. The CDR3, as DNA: TGTGCCAGCAGGGCAGCGTCTAACTATGGCTACACCTTC. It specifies CASRAASNYGYTF.

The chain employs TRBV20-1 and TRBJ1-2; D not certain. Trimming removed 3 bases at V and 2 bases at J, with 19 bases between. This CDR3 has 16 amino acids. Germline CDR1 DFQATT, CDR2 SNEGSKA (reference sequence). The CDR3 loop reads CSASEGIGNMNYGYTF. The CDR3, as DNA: TGCAGTGCTAGTGAGGGAATTGGGAATATGAACTATGGCTACACCTTC.

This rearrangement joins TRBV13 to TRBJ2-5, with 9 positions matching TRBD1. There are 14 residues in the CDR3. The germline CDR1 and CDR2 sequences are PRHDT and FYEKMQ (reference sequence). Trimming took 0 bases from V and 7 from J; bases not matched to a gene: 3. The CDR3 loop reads CASSLGRQGVTQYF. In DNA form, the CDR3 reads TGTGCCAGCAGCTTAGGCCGACAGGGGGTGACCCAGTACTTC.

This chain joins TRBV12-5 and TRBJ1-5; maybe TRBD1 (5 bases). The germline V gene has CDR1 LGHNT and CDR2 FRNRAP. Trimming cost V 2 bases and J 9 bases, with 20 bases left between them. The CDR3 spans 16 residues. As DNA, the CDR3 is TGTGCTAGTGGTTTGAGGCCAGGGTCGGTTTCTGGGCCCCAGCATTTT. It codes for CASGLRPGSVSGPQHF.

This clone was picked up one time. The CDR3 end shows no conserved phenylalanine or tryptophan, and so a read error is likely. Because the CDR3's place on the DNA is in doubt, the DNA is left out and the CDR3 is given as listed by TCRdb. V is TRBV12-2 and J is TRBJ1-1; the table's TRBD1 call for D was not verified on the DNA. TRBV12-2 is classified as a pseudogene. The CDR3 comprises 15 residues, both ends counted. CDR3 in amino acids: CASRFCRRHRFGTAC.

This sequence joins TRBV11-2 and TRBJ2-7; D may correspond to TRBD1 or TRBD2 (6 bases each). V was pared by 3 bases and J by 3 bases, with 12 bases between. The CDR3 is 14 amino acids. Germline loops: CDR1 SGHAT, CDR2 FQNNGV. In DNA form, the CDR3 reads TGTGCCAGCAGCTTCGCCGGGGGCGTCTACGAGCAGTACTTC. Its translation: CASSFAGGVYEQYF.

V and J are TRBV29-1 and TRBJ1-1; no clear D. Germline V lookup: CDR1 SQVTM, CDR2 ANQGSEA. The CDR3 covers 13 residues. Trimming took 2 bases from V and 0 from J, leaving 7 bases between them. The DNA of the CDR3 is TGCAGCGTTGAACGGGAATTGAACACTGAAGCTTTCTTT. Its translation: CSVERELNTEAFF.

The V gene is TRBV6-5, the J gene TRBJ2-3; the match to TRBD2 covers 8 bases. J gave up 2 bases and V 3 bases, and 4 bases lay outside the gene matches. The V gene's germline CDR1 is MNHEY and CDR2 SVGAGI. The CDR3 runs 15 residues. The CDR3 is CASSYSGDNTDTQYF. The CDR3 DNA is TGTGCCAGCAGTTATAGCGGGGACAACACAGATACGCAGTATTTT.

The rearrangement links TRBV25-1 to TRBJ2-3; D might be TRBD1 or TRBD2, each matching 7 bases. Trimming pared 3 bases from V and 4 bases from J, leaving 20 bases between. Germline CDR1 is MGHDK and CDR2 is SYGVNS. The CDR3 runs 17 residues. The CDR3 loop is CASSDRQGGEGPDTQYF. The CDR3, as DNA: TGTGCCAGCAGTGACAGGCAGGGGGGGGAGGGGCCAGATACGCAGTATTTT.

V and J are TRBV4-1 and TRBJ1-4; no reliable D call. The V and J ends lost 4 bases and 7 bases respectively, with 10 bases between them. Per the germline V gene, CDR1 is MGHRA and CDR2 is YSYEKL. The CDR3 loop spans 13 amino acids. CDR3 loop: CASSPLLGEKLFF. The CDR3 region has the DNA TGCGCCAGCAGCCCCCTCCTGGGTGAAAAACTGTTTTTT.

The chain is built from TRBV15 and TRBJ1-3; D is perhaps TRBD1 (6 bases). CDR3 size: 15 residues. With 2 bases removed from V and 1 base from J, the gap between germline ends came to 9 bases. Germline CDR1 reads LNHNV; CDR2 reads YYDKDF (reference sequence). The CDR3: CATSRSRGSGNTIYF. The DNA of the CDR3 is TGTGCCACCAGCAGATCCAGGGGTTCTGGAAACACCATATATTTT.

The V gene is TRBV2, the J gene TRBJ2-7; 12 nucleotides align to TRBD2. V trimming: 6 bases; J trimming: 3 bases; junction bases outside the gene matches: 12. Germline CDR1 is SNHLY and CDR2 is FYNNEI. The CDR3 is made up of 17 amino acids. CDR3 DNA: TGTGCCAGCAGGCCTTCTCTAGCGGGAGGGCCCCGCTACGAGCAGTACTTC. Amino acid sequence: CASRPSLAGGPRYEQYF.

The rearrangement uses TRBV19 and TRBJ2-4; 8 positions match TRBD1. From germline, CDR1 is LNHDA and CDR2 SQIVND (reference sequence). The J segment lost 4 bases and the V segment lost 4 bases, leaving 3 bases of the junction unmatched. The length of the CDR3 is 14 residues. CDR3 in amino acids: CASSTTGDKNIQYF. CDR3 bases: TGTGCCAGTAGTACGACAGGGGATAAAAACATTCAGTACTTC.

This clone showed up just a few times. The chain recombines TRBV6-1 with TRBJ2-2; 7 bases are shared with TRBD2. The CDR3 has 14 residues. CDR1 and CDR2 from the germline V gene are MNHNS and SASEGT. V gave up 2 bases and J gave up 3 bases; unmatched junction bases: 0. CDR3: CASSETSDTGELFF. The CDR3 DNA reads TGTGCCAGCAGTGAAACTAGCGACACCGGGGAGCTGTTTTTT.

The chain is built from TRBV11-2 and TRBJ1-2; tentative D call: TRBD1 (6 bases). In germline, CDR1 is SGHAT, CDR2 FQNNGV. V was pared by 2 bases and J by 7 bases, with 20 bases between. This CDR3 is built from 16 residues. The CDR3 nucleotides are TGTGCCAGCAGCTTAACCCTCGGGGGCAGTGGAGGTGGCTACACCTTC. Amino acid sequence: CASSLTLGGSGGGYTF. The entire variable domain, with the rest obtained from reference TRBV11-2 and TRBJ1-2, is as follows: EAGVAQSPRYKIIEKRQSVAFWCNPISGHATLYWYQQILGQGPKLLIQFQNNGVVDDSQLPKDRFSAERLKGVDSTLKIQPAKLEDSAVYLCASSLTLGGSGGGYTFGSGTRLTVV.

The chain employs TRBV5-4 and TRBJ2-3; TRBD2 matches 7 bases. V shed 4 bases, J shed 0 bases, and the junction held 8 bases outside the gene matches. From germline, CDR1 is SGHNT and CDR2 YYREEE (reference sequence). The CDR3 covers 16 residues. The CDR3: CASSRPGGGSTDTQYF. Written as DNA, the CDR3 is TGTGCCAGCAGCCGACCTGGGGGGGGAAGCACAGATACGCAGTATTTT.

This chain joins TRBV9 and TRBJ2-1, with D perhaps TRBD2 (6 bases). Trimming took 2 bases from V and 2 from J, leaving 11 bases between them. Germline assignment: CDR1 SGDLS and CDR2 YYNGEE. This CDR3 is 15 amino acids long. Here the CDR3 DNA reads TGTGCCAGCAGCGTGGGGGGAGAAACCTACAATGAGCAGTTCTTC. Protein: CASSVGGETYNEQFF. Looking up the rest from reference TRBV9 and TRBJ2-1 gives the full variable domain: DSGVTQTPKHLITATGQRVTLRCSPRSGDLSVYWYQQSLDQGLQFLIQYYNGEERAKGNILERFSAQQFPDLHSELNLSSLELGDSALYFCASSVGGETYNEQFFGPGTRLTVL.

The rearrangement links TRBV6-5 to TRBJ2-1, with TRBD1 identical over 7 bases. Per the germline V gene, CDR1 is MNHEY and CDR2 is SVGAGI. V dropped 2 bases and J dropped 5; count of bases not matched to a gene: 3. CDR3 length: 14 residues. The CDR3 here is CASSYGTANNEQFF. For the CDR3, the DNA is TGTGCCAGCAGTTACGGGACAGCTAACAATGAGCAGTTCTTC.